These T cell receptor beta chains were read from a single sample in a study of blood T cell repertoires in COVID-19. Assay: immunoSEQ multiplex PCR; the TCRdb copy retains only in-frame clones and omits some. The sample shows fewer than 300,000 clones, about 73% of them seen only once. Sequencing input: peripheral blood. Receptors originate from a woman older than 75 with acute or convalescent COVID-19. Both conserved end residues are part of each CDR3. The order of the fields is CDR3 DNA, CDR3 protein, D gene, J gene, clone size, V gene. The D gene is left open where the match is weak. Size tells how often a clone was seen (once, few, many) or the class of an expanded clone, and some rows leave it out.

TGTGCCAGCAGCCTCGGACAGGGGGCGGGAACTAATGAAAAACTGTTTTTT,CASSLGQGAGTNEKLFF,TRBD1,TRBJ1-4,-,TRBV7-6
TGTGCCAGCAGTTACGCCGGGAAAGGCTACACCTTC,CASSYAGKGYTF,-,TRBJ1-2,-,TRBV6-5
TGTGCCAGCAGCGTTTCTAGCCTGACTGAAGCTTTCTTT,CASSVSSLTEAFF,-,TRBJ1-1,-,TRBV9
TGTGCCAGCTCACCCACAGCGGGGGGGTACAATGAGCAGTTCTTC,CASSPTAGGYNEQFF,TRBD2,TRBJ2-1,-,TRBV18
TGTGCCAGCAGTGAATCGGGAGGAGGTGGAAACACCATATATTTT,CASSESGGGGNTIYF,-,TRBJ1-3,once,TRBV25-1
TGCGCCAGCAGCTTTCTTACAGGGAACTCCTACGAGCAGTACTTC,CASSFLTGNSYEQYF,-,TRBJ2-7,-,TRBV5-1
TGTGCTAGTTCATCGGGTGTAGGTGGCTACACCTTC,CASSSGVGGYTF,-,TRBJ1-2,-,TRBV12-5
TGTGCCAGCAGTAAGGGGGGGAAGGCAAACACCATATATTTT,CASSKGGKANTIYF,-,TRBJ1-3,-,TRBV9
TGCGCCAGCTCCCCTAGCGGGAACGGGGAGCTGTTTTTT,CASSPSGNGELFF,TRBD2,TRBJ2-2,once,TRBV10-1
TGTGCCAGCAGTGAAGCTAGCGGGAGGGCTTACGAGCAGTACTTC,CASSEASGRAYEQYF,TRBD2,TRBJ2-7,-,TRBV2
TGCGCCAGCAGCCAGACAGATTCTTACTCTGGAAACACCATATATTTT,CASSQTDSYSGNTIYF,-,TRBJ1-3,once,TRBV4-1
TGTGCCTGGAGTCGGCGACAGGGATATAATTCACCCCTCCACTTT,CAWSRRQGYNSPLHF,TRBD1,TRBJ1-6,-,TRBV30
TGTGCCAGCAGCTTATCCGGGTCCTACAATGAGCAGTTCTTC,CASSLSGSYNEQFF,-,TRBJ2-1,-,TRBV11-2
TGTGCCTGGAGCCACTCGACAGCTGAAGCTTTCTTT,CAWSHSTAEAFF,-,TRBJ1-1,few,TRBV30